The 20 T cell receptor beta chains below all came from one sample that was sequenced in a study of blood T cell repertoires in COVID-19. Profiling relied on immunoSEQ multiplex PCR, and the TCRdb table lists in-frame clones only, not all of them. The sample records 200,000 or so clones, 80% to 90% being singletons. Sequenced material: peripheral blood. Source of these receptors: a man aged 55 to 70 with acute or convalescent COVID-19.

This chain joins TRBV2 and TRBJ2-7, with D possibly TRBD1 on 5 matching bases. Trimming left V 7 bases short and J 6 bases short, with 19 bases between. Germline CDR1 reads SNHLY; CDR2 reads FYNNEI. The CDR3 extends over 14 amino acids. CDR3 sequence reads: CASTPKGQLSEQYF. For the CDR3, the DNA is TGTGCCAGCACCCCCAAGGGGCAATTGTCCGAGCAGTACTTC.

The rearrangement uses TRBV10-3 and TRBJ1-3; the D gene is possibly TRBD1 (5 bases). Germline V gene data show CDR1 as ENHRY and CDR2 as SYGVKD. Trimming pared 4 bases from V and 4 bases from J, leaving 14 bases between. The CDR3 runs to 15 residues. CDR3 coding DNA: TGTGCCATCAGTGGGGATGGGGGGTACGGAAACACCATATATTTT. It specifies CAISGDGGYGNTIYF.

This chain connects TRBV5-6 to TRBJ1-5; D is undetermined. This CDR3 has 15 amino acids. Trimming left V 1 base short and J 6 bases short, with 14 bases between. The germline V gene encodes CDR1 SGHDT and CDR2 YYEEEE. CDR3 loop: CASSLYGRDSQPQHF. Here the CDR3 DNA reads TGTGCCAGCAGCTTGTATGGGCGGGATAGTCAGCCCCAGCATTTT.

The gene calls are TRBV19 and TRBJ2-3, with a weak D call TRBD2 (6 bases). The length of the CDR3 is 16 residues. With 5 bases removed from V and 1 base from J, the gap between germline ends came to 16 bases. Per germline, CDR1 LNHDA and CDR2 SQIVND (reference sequence). CDR3 coding DNA: TGTGCCAGTAGTCCCCGACTAGGAGTGGGCACAGATACGCAGTATTTT. It codes for CASSPRLGVGTDTQYF.

V gene TRBV4-1 combines with J gene TRBJ1-6; 7 bases map to TRBD1. The ends lost 0 bases at V and 10 bases at J; junction bases unmatched: 15. Germline CDR1 MGHRA, CDR2 YSYEKL. The CDR3 is made up of 18 amino acids. The CDR3 DNA is TGCGCCAGCAGCCAAGATAATGTACCAGGGGGACGAAAATCACCCCTCCACTTT. Protein: CASSQDNVPGGRKSPLHF.

The chain employs TRBV3-1 (or the pseudogene TRBV3-2) and TRBJ2-5; 7 bases agree with TRBD1. The CDR3 runs 15 residues. Trimming removed 3 bases from V and 6 bases from J; junction bases left unmatched: 10. Germline V lookup: CDR1 LGHDT, CDR2 YNNKEL (reference sequence). Here the CDR3 DNA reads TGTGCCAGCAGCCAGGCTACAGGGGCTCCCCAGACCCAGTACTTC. The encoded protein is CASSQATGAPQTQYF.

This clone has only one observation. The chain uses TRBV7-3 and TRBJ2-1, with 11 bases fitting TRBD2. The germline CDR1 and CDR2 sequences are SGHTA and FQGTGA. The junction had 5 bases not matched to a gene; V was cut back by 4 bases and J by 9 bases. The CDR3 is 14 amino acids. CDR3 nucleotides: TGTGCCAGCAGCTATAGCGGGAGGGCCGGTGAGCAGTTCTTC. It yields the protein CASSYSGRAGEQFF.

This chain joins TRBV28 and TRBJ2-7; 7 positions match TRBD1. Germline V gene lookup returns CDR1 MDHEN and CDR2 SYDVKM. With V trimmed by 6 bases and J by 7 bases, 6 bases remained unmatched. This CDR3 has 12 residues. Written as DNA, the CDR3 is TGTGCCAGCAGCCTGACAGGGCGGGAGCAGTACTTC. Amino acids: CASSLTGREQYF.

The gene calls are TRBV6-2 or TRBV6-3 and TRBJ2-1, with 7 bases matching TRBD2. CDR1 and CDR2 (germline): MNHEY, SVGEGT. The CDR3 loop spans 14 amino acids. Trimming at V came to 4 bases and at J to 12 bases, leaving 12 bases not matched to a gene. In nucleotides, the CDR3 is TGTGCCAGCAGTTTCTCCCAACTAGCGAGTTGGCAGTTCTTC. Translated, it gives CASSFSQLASWQFF.

The chain links TRBV28 to TRBJ2-3, with 12 bases lining up with TRBD2. The CDR3 is 19 amino acids. Germline V CDR1 and CDR2: MDHEN, SYDVKM. J was trimmed by 1 base and V by 7 bases; bases with no gene match: 15. CDR3 residues: CASTPRVLAGGSGTDTQYF. CDR3 DNA: TGTGCCAGCACCCCGCGCGTGCTAGCGGGAGGGTCGGGCACAGATACGCAGTATTTT.

The gene calls are TRBV7-9 and TRBJ1-1, with TRBD1 as a possible D gene (6 bases). Trimming took 4 bases from V and 11 from J, leaving 17 bases between them. Germline lookup yields CDR1 SEHNR and CDR2 FQNEAQ (reference sequence). This CDR3 is built from 13 residues. For the CDR3, the DNA is TGTGCCAGCAGCTGGAACACCGGGACACCCGCTTTCTTT. As protein: CASSWNTGTPAFF.

Only one count was recorded for this clone. V and J are TRBV11-2 and TRBJ1-5, with 10 bases aligning to TRBD1. Germline V gives CDR1 SGHAT, CDR2 FQNNGV. With V trimmed by 5 bases and J by 1 base, 5 bases remained unmatched. This CDR3 spans 16 amino acids. The CDR3 is CASSAGTGVSNQPQHF. As DNA, the CDR3 is TGTGCCAGCAGCGCCGGGACAGGGGTGAGCAATCAGCCCCAGCATTTT.

The table lists this clone with a few counts. The chain combines TRBV28 with TRBJ2-7, with 9 bases fitting TRBD1. This CDR3 region has 15 residues. From germline, CDR1 is MDHEN and CDR2 SYDVKM. The ends lost 3 bases at V and 5 bases at J; junction bases unmatched: 8. The CDR3 region has the DNA TGTGCCAGCAGTTTTGCGGGACAGGGATCCCACGAGCAGTACTTC. As protein: CASSFAGQGSHEQYF.

The chain combines TRBV6-6 with TRBJ2-1; D gene ambiguous. The ends were cut back, 5 bases at V and 2 bases at J, with 7 bases in the middle. This CDR3 comprises 13 residues. Germline assignment: CDR1 MNHNY and CDR2 SVGAGI (reference sequence). The CDR3 is CASSLRAYNEQFF. CDR3 nucleotide sequence: TGTGCCAGCAGTCTCCGGGCCTACAATGAGCAGTTCTTC.

The rearrangement joins TRBV5-8 to TRBJ2-6, with 7 bases matching TRBD1. This CDR3 is 16 amino acids long. The J segment lost 3 bases and the V segment lost 3 bases, leaving 6 bases of the junction unmatched. The germline V gene encodes CDR1 SGHTS and CDR2 YDEGEE. Here the CDR3 DNA reads TGTGCCAGCAGCTCGGGACAGACCCTTGGGGCCAACGTCCTGACTTTC. Its translation: CASSSGQTLGANVLTF.

The chain joins TRBV28 to TRBJ1-4, with a tentative D call TRBD1 (6 bases). The V gene's germline CDR1 is MDHEN and CDR2 SYDVKM. Trimming removed 4 bases from V and 8 bases from J, with 14 bases in between. This CDR3 has 14 residues. The CDR3 bases are TGTGCCAGCAGTTCGGCCAGGGGAGAGGAAAAACTGTTTTTT. Translated, it gives CASSSARGEEKLFF.

The V and J genes are TRBV6-6 and TRBJ2-1; 9 bases map to TRBD1. V dropped 5 bases and J dropped 4; count of bases not matched to a gene: 6. Per germline, CDR1 MNHNY and CDR2 SVGAGI (reference sequence). The CDR3 length is 15 residues. The DNA for the CDR3 is TGTGCCAGCAGTGACAACAGGGGGCAGTACAATGAGCAGTTCTTC. This sequence encodes CASSDNRGQYNEQFF.

This rearrangement joins TRBV29-1 to TRBJ2-3; 10 positions agree with TRBD2. This CDR3 spans 15 amino acids. J lost 4 bases, V lost 0 bases, and 4 bases had no gene match. Germline CDR1 SQVTM, CDR2 ANQGSEA. Here the CDR3 DNA reads TGCAGCGTTGAAGATCCCCTAGCGGGAGCAGATACGCAGTATTTT. Translating gives CSVEDPLAGADTQYF.

This sequence joins TRBV28 and TRBJ2-2; 10 bases fit TRBD2. Germline CDR1 reads MDHEN; CDR2 reads SYDVKM. There are 19 residues in the CDR3. The ends lost 2 bases at V and 5 bases at J; junction bases unmatched: 14. The CDR3 protein is CASSLRPLAGDKRTGELFF. The CDR3 DNA reads TGTGCCAGCAGTTTAAGACCCCTAGCGGGAGATAAGAGAACCGGGGAGCTGTTTTTT.

The gene calls are TRBV6-5 and TRBJ2-7; TRBD1 matches 7 bases. The CDR3 extends over 14 amino acids. CDR1 MNHEY and CDR2 SVGAGI come from the germline V gene. J gave up 6 bases and V 0 bases, and 5 bases lay outside the gene matches. The CDR3 loop is CASSYSKGAGEQYF. The DNA for the CDR3 is TGTGCCAGCAGTTACTCTAAGGGGGCTGGCGAGCAGTACTTC.